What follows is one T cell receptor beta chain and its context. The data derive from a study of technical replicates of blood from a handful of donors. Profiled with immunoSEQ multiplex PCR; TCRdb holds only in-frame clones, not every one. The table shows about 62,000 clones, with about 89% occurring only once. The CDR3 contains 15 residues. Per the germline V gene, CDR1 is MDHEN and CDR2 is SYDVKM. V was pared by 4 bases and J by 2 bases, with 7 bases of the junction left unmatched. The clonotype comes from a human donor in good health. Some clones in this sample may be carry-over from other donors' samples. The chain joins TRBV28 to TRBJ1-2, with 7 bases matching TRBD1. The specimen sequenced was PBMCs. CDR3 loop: CASSSGDRVNYGYTF. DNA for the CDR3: TGTGCCAGCAGTTCCGGGGACAGAGTGAACTATGGCTACACCTTC.